The source of this T cell receptor (beta chain) is a study of OX40 agonist ivuxolimab in advanced cancers. This table comes from immunoSEQ multiplex PCR, and its TCRdb copy is limited to in-frame clones, with some not included. The sample shows approximately 74,000 clones, less than 95% of them seen only once. Between the trimmed V and J ends, which lost 4 bases and 8 bases, there was a span of 14 bases. Looked up from germline, CDR1 is MNHEY and CDR2 is SVGAGI. CDR3 size: 14 residues. This chain uses TRBV6-5 with TRBJ1-4, with D possibly TRBD1 on 6 matching bases. Sequencing was performed on CD4+ or CD8+ T cells sorted from blood, taken in a trial of the OX40 agonist ivuxolimab. The TCR originated in an adult with an advanced solid tumor such as melanoma, head and neck, liver or kidney cancer. CDR3 amino acids: CASSLGQGLEKLFF. The DNA of the CDR3 is TGTGCCAGCAGTTTGGGGCAGGGGTTAGAAAAACTGTTTTTT.